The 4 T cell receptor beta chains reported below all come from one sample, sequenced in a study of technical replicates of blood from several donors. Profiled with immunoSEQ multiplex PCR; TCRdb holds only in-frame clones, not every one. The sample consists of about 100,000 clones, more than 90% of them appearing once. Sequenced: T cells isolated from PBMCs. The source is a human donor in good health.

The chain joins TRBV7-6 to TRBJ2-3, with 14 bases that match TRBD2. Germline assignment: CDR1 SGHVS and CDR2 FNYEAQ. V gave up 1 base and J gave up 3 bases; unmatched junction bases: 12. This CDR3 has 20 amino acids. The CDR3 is CASSLELRGTSGSITDTQYF. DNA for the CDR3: TGTGCCAGCAGCTTAGAATTAAGAGGGACTAGCGGGAGTATTACAGATACGCAGTATTTT.

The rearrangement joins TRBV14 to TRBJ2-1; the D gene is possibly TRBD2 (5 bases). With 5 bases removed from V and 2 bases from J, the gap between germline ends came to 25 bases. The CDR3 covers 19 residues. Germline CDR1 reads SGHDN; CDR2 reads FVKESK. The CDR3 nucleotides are TGTGCCAGCAGCTCGATAACCGAAGCTAGCCGCCGCACCTACAATGAGCAGTTCTTC. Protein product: CASSSITEASRRTYNEQFF.

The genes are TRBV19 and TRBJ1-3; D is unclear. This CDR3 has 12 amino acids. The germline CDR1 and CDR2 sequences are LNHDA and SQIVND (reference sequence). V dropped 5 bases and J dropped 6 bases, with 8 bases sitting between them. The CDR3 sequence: CASSRLENTIYF. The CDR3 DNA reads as TGTGCCAGTAGTCGACTGGAAAACACCATATATTTT.

CDR3 coding DNA: TGTGCCACCAGCATAAGGACGGGGGGAGCGGACACTGAAGCTTTCTTT. As protein: CATSIRTGGADTEAFF. The chain is built from TRBV15 and TRBJ1-1, with D tentatively TRBD1 (5 bases). Trimming pared 4 bases from V and 3 bases from J, leaving 18 bases between. The CDR3 consists of 16 residues. Looked up from germline, CDR1 is LNHNV and CDR2 is YYDKDF (reference sequence).